This T cell receptor (beta chain) was retrieved from a study of T cells after yellow fever vaccination. The germline CDR1 and CDR2 sequences are DFQATT and SNEGSKA (reference sequence). The germline V and J ends were trimmed by 6 bases and 6 bases, with 18 bases remaining between them. This CDR3 has 13 amino acids. TCRdb re-called the 5' RACE reads with MiXCR, one entry per CDR3 protein. Of over 100,000 distinct CDR3 sequences listed, approximately 8.4% are singletons. This clonotype came up many times. Its antigen is as yet unknown. Study findings and constraints: Boosting was followed by the reappearance of most primary-vaccination clones (just under 97% CD4, about 90% CD8).

This clonotype originated in a man in his thirties or forties who received the YFV17D yellow fever vaccine. The specimen comprised CD8+ T cells sorted from PBMCs, sampled 45 days after the yellow fever booster vaccination. The J gene is TRBJ2-7, the V gene TRBV20-1; D might be TRBD1 (6 bases). The CDR3 here is CSATDSLYSEQYF. The DNA of the CDR3 is TGCAGTGCAACGGACAGCCTCTATTCCGAGCAGTACTTC.